These T cell receptor beta chains were read from a single sample in a study of cytomegalovirus exposure and HLA in healthy donors. Generated by immunoSEQ multiplex PCR, the TCRdb table keeps only in-frame clones and is missing some. The sample consists of over 250,000 clones, around 86% of them appearing once. What was sequenced was PBMCs. Receptors were obtained from a middle-aged man in good health and CMV-seropositive. Each CDR3 is given with its conserved first and last residue. The D gene is left open where the match is weak. Clone size is shown for a subset of rows, as once, few, many or a class of expanded clone.

d_call	v_call	clone_size	j_call	cdr3_nt	cdr3_aa
TRBD2	TRBV7-2	-	TRBJ2-7	TGTGCCAGCAGCTTAGCTGGCGGGAGAGCCTACGAGCAGTACTTC	CASSLAGGRAYEQYF
TRBD2	TRBV29-1	-	TRBJ2-1	TGCAGCTCGAGCGGGAGGAACGAGCAGTTCTTC	CSSSGRNEQFF
TRBD2	TRBV7-2	-	TRBJ2-7	TGTGCCAGCAGCTCTAGCGGGGTTAGCTCCTACGAGCAGTACTTC	CASSSSGVSSYEQYF
-	TRBV9	-	TRBJ2-5	TGTGCCAGCAGCCCGACAGTAACGGGAGAGACCCAGTACTTC	CASSPTVTGETQYF
TRBD1	TRBV6-1	-	TRBJ1-5	TGTGCCAGCAACGACAGGGATAGCAATCAGCCCCAGCATTTT	CASNDRDSNQPQHF
-	TRBV5-6	-	TRBJ2-1	TGTGCCAGCAGCTTGGTCCCGGGGAGCAGCTCCTACAATGAGCAGTTCTTC	CASSLVPGSSSYNEQFF
-	TRBV6-5	-	TRBJ2-1	TGTGCCAGCAGTCCCGGTTCTAAGTACAGGCAGTTCTTC	CASSPGSKYRQFF
TRBD2	TRBV10-3	-	TRBJ2-2	TGTGCCATCAGTGAGGGGACTACGACCGGGGAGCTGTTTTTT	CAISEGTTTGELFF
TRBD1	TRBV2	-	TRBJ1-1	TGTGCCAGCAGTGGACAGGGGGCTCAGAACACTGAAGCTTTCTTT	CASSGQGAQNTEAFF
TRBD2	TRBV6-6	-	TRBJ2-1	TGTGCCAGTATTGCTAGCGGGGGCTCCTACAATGAGCAGTTCTTC	CASIASGGSYNEQFF
-	TRBV14	-	TRBJ1-1	TGTGCCACCGCGCAATCAGGGTCGTTGAACACTGAAGCTTTCTTT	CATAQSGSLNTEAFF
TRBD2	TRBV5-4	few	TRBJ2-1	TGTGCCAGCAGGAAAGGACTAGCGGGAGAAAATGAGCAGTTCTTC	CASRKGLAGENEQFF
TRBD1	TRBV11-2	-	TRBJ1-5	TGTGCCAGCAGCTTAGCAGGGGGGAATCAGCCCCAGCATTTT	CASSLAGGNQPQHF
-	TRBV5-1	few	TRBJ2-3	TGCGCCAGCAGCATTAGCGGAATAGATACGCAGTATTTT	CASSISGIDTQYF
-	TRBV19	-	TRBJ1-1	TGTGCCAGTAGTATTGTGGGGACTACTGAAGCTTTCTTT	CASSIVGTTEAFF
TRBD2	TRBV7-2	once	TRBJ2-2	TGTGCCAGCAGCTTAGGGGCGGGAGTATCCGGGGAGCTGTTTTTT	CASSLGAGVSGELFF
TRBD2	TRBV7-2	-	TRBJ2-5	TGTGCCAGCAGCTTAATGGCGGGAGCGCTAGAGAAGACCCAGTACTTC	CASSLMAGALEKTQYF
TRBD2	TRBV9	-	TRBJ2-2	TGTGCCAGCAGCGTAGGAGGTGCGGGAGTTTCTACCGGGGAGCTGTTTTTT	CASSVGGAGVSTGELFF
TRBD2	TRBV2	once	TRBJ2-5	TGTGCCAGCAGTGGGGGAGGGGAGACCCAGTACTTC	CASSGGGETQYF
TRBD1	TRBV30	-	TRBJ2-7	TGTGCCTGGACGACAGGGGCGCCTTACGAGCAGTACTTC	CAWTTGAPYEQYF
-	TRBV4-1	-	TRBJ2-1	TGCGCCAGCAGCCAAGGCCCTAGCGAGAACAATGAGCAGTTCTTC	CASSQGPSENNEQFF
TRBD1	TRBV4-3	-	TRBJ2-7	TGCGCCAGCAGCCAAGATCCCACAGGGGCCTACGAGCAGTACTTC	CASSQDPTGAYEQYF
TRBD2	TRBV4-1	-	TRBJ2-5	TGCGCCAGCAGCCAAGGGACTAGCGGGTTTTTGGAGACCCAGTACTTC	CASSQGTSGFLETQYF
-	TRBV6-1	-	TRBJ1-5	TGTGCCAGCAGTGGGCCTTACAATCAGCCCCAGCATTTT	CASSGPYNQPQHF
-	TRBV5-8	-	TRBJ2-1	TGTGCCAGCAGCTTGGCCCTAGGAGGCAATGAGCAGTTCTTC	CASSLALGGNEQFF
TRBD1	TRBV28	-	TRBJ1-4	TGTGCCAGCAGTTCCGGACAGGGGGGAAATGAAAAACTGTTTTTT	CASSSGQGGNEKLFF
TRBD2	TRBV19	-	TRBJ2-1	TGTGCCAGTAGTATTGGTACTAGCGGGAGTTTCGATGAGCAGTTCTTC	CASSIGTSGSFDEQFF
-	TRBV19	-	TRBJ1-3	TGTGCCAGTGAGGTCGGGACTGGAAACACCATATATTTT	CASEVGTGNTIYF
TRBD2	TRBV27	-	TRBJ2-5	TGTGCCAGCAGTCAAGGGGTAGCGGGAGGTGAGACCCAGTACTTC	CASSQGVAGGETQYF
-	TRBV15	-	TRBJ2-7	TGTGCCACCAGCACAGGGGAGCCCTACGAGCAGTACTTC	CATSTGEPYEQYF
-	TRBV28	once	TRBJ1-2	TGTGCCAGCAGTTTCGGGGGGGCGGCCTATGGCTACACCTTC	CASSFGGAAYGYTF
TRBD1	TRBV5-1	once	TRBJ2-5	TGCGCCAGCAGCACCAGGGACAGGCAACAAGAGACCCAGTACTTC	CASSTRDRQQETQYF
-	TRBV7-9	-	TRBJ2-2	TGTGCCAGCAGCTTGAGCGCCCTACTCACCGGGGAGCTGTTTTTT	CASSLSALLTGELFF
-	TRBV12-2	-	TRBJ2-1	TGTGCAAGTCGCTTAGATTTTTTGAGGACAGGGGGCCTAAATAGCTCCTACAATGAGCAGTTCTTC	CASRLDFLRTGGLNSSYNEQFF
-	TRBV7-9	-	TRBJ2-1	TGTGCCAGCAGTCAAAGCGCCAGCTCCTACAATGAGCAGTTCTTC	CASSQSASSYNEQFF
-	TRBV10-3	-	TRBJ1-5	TGTGCCATCAGATCCGACAGCTATAGCAATCAGCCCCAGCATTTT	CAIRSDSYSNQPQHF
-	TRBV6-5	-	TRBJ1-1	TGTGCCAGCAGAATATCCCAGTTCACTGAAGCTTTCTTT	CASRISQFTEAFF
TRBD2	TRBV11-3	-	TRBJ2-5	TGTGCCAGCAGCTGGGGACTAGCGTCCCAAGAGACCCAGTACTTC	CASSWGLASQETQYF
TRBD2	TRBV14	-	TRBJ2-1	TGTGCCAGCAGCGCGAGAGTGACTAGCGGGCTTAGCTCCTACAATGAGCAGTTCTTC	CASSARVTSGLSSYNEQFF
TRBD1	TRBV19	-	TRBJ1-2	TGTGCCAGTACCGGGACAGATCACTATGGCTACACCTTC	CASTGTDHYGYTF
-	TRBV28	once	TRBJ1-2	TGTGCCAGCAGTTTATTAAGTCAGGGTGACTATGGCTACACCTTC	CASSLLSQGDYGYTF
-	TRBV6-1	-	TRBJ2-1	TGTGCCATCCCGAGCTCCTACAATGAGCAGTTCTTC	CAIPSSYNEQFF
-	TRBV9	-	TRBJ2-7	TGTGCCAGCAGCGTAATTGGAGGGGAGGACGAGCAGTACTTC	CASSVIGGEDEQYF
TRBD2	TRBV7-9	once	TRBJ2-3	TGTGCCAGCAGCTCTCCGCCAGCGGGGAGCACAGATACGCAGTATTTT	CASSSPPAGSTDTQYF
TRBD2	TRBV2	-	TRBJ2-1	TGTGCCAGCAGGGAACCTGGGCTAGCGGCAGTCAATGAGCAGTTCTTC	CASREPGLAAVNEQFF
TRBD2	TRBV18	-	TRBJ2-1	TGTGCCAGCTCAAAGGGACTAGCGGGAGTTTATGCTGAGCAGTTCTTC	CASSKGLAGVYAEQFF
-	TRBV10-3	-	TRBJ2-7	TGTGCCATCAGTGAGTGGGTCAGGGGCCCCTCCTACGAGCAGTACTTC	CAISEWVRGPSYEQYF
TRBD1	TRBV4-2	once	TRBJ2-2	TGTGCCAGCAGCCAAGAGGCGGACAGGGTTAACACCGGGGAGCTGTTTTTT	CASSQEADRVNTGELFF